This TCR beta chain was sequenced for a study of blood T cell repertoires in COVID-19. Study summary: The United States, Italy and Spain provided the acute and convalescent COVID-19 samples.

Trimming stripped 6 bases from V and 3 bases from J, with 17 bases between. The CDR3 has 15 amino acids. Germline CDR1 is MDHEN and CDR2 is SYDVKM. Sequencing was performed with immunoSEQ multiplex PCR; in TCRdb, only in-frame clones are kept and a portion is missing. The repertoire has a few hundred thousand clones, more than 70% of them found once; the top ten carry approximately 1.5%. Sample: peripheral blood. V usage is TRBV28 and J usage is TRBJ1-2, with a tentative D call TRBD1 (6 bases). This clonotype was sampled from a woman in her fifties or sixties with acute or convalescent COVID-19. This chain's CDR3 is CASSPGEDRYYGYTF. The CDR3 DNA reads TGTGCCAGCAGCCCCGGCGAGGACAGATACTATGGCTACACCTTC.